This T cell receptor (beta chain) was recorded in a study of blood T cells in healthy people across ages. Findings and caveats of the study: Per-million-T-cell TCR beta diversity fell roughly linearly with age. Both naive CD4+ cell counts and diversity were greater in long-lived donors than in aged donors. CMV infection status of these donors was not known.

The germline V gene encodes CDR1 LGHNA and CDR2 YNFKEQ. The CDR3 is made up of 16 amino acids. Trimming removed 1 base at V and 0 bases at J, with 13 bases between. Per sample, at least 5 micrograms of total RNA were extracted. This clonotype has just a few counts. Its cognate antigen is unknown. Alongside a J-beta primer mix, a sample-barcoded 5' primer served in a second PCR lasting roughly 6 to 12 cycles. From the 5' RACE reads, TCRdb called clonotypes with MiXCR, one entry per CDR3 protein. The sample has around 1.1 million distinct CDR3 sequences; more than 30% are singletons. The TCR originated in a man aged 18 to 30 in good health. Sequences were obtained from blood. This chain connects TRBV4-2 to TRBJ2-7, with D tentatively TRBD2 (5 bases). CDR3 coding DNA: TGTGCCAGCAGCCAAGCCAGGTTGGGGAGCTCCTACGAGCAGTACTTC. Its translation is CASSQARLGSSYEQYF.